This section outlines one T cell receptor beta chain sequence together with its context. Under the authors' procedure: By means of reference gene primer amplification, nucleated cell counts were estimated. Here immunoSEQ multiplex PCR was the method, and the copy in TCRdb shows in-frame clones only, minus some. Clone size and V and J calls were adopted from that table, with D and trimming inferred from the DNA. The sample lists more than 300,000 clones, about nine tenths occurring once. Looked up from germline, CDR1 is SGHDN and CDR2 is FVKESK. The CDR3 is made up of 13 amino acids. V lost 3 bases to trimming and J lost 16 bases; unmatched junction nucleotides: 11. This entry belongs to a study of blood T cell repertoires in COVID-19. In the study overall: Collection of acute and convalescent COVID-19 samples took place in the United States, Italy and Spain. Sample material is recorded as cDNA or gDNA derived from T cells, B-cell-depleted T cells, or PBMCs.

Recruited during active infection, patients (from Seattle) were subsequently followed longitudinally. What was sequenced was peripheral blood. The receptor was isolated from a woman in her thirties with COVID-19, enrolled during active disease. J is TRBJ2-4 and V is TRBV14; 8 nucleotides match TRBD1. The CDR3 nucleotides are TGTGCCAGCAGCCACCGATACACAGGGGGGACATACTTC. Protein sequence: CASSHRYTGGTYF.